The rows below give T cell receptor beta chains drawn from one sample of a study of Ad26.COV2.S vaccination and SARS-CoV-2 variants. Generated by immunoSEQ multiplex PCR, the TCRdb table keeps only in-frame clones and is missing some. In the table there are about 410,000 clones, about 90% of which are singletons. Sequences were derived from peripheral blood, sampled in a trial of Ad26.COV2.S vaccine versus placebo. All receptors derive from a person aged 18-60 years who received the Ad26.COV2.S COVID-19 vaccine or a placebo. Both conserved end residues are part of each CDR3. A D gene is named only where the DNA matches it firmly. Size values are once, few and many counts, or a class for expanded clones, and some rows have none.

V gene	D gene	J gene	clone size	CDR3 protein	CDR3 DNA
TRBV6-6	TRBD1	TRBJ2-1	NA	CASSYQGQWDNEQFF	TGTGCCAGCAGTTACCAGGGACAGTGGGACAATGAGCAGTTCTTC
TRBV6-5	NA	TRBJ1-1	NA	CASSYSFAHRDTEAFF	TGTGCCAGCAGTTACTCTTTTGCTCACAGGGACACTGAAGCTTTCTTT
TRBV30	NA	TRBJ1-1	NA	CAWRMSWWTEAFF	TGTGCCTGGAGAATGTCCTGGTGGACAGAAGCTTTCTTT
TRBV18	NA	TRBJ2-3	NA	CASSQGGGGTDTQYF	TGTGCCAGCTCACAGGGCGGAGGGGGCACAGATACGCAGTATTTT
TRBV27	TRBD1	TRBJ1-5	NA	CASSPQTGGLNTGNQPQHF	TGTGCCAGCAGTCCCCAGACAGGGGGACTCAACACAGGCAATCAGCCCCAGCATTTT
TRBV21-1	NA	TRBJ2-7	NA	CASSKGSTGGTHEQYF	TGTGCCAGCAGCAAAGGCAGTACAGGGGGGACCCACGAGCAGTACTTC
TRBV19	TRBD2	TRBJ2-1	once	CASSMELAGYNEQFF	TGTGCCAGTAGTATGGAACTAGCGGGGTACAATGAGCAGTTCTTC
TRBV28	TRBD2	TRBJ2-7	NA	CASSLSTSGGAYEQYF	TGTGCCAGCAGTTTATCCACTAGCGGGGGGGCCTACGAGCAGTACTTC
TRBV7-9	NA	TRBJ2-5	NA	CASSLARRDTQYQETQYF	TGTGCCAGCAGCTTAGCGCGGCGGGACACCCAGTACCAAGAGACCCAGTACTTC
TRBV7-9	NA	TRBJ2-4	NA	CASSELNIQYF	TGTGCCAGCAGCGAGCTGAACATTCAGTACTTC
TRBV7-2	NA	TRBJ2-5	NA	CASSSRGFVGGLQETQYF	TGTGCCAGCAGCTCCCGAGGATTTGTCGGGGGGCTCCAAGAGACCCAGTACTTC
TRBV7-2	NA	TRBJ2-7	NA	CASSLAWGDEQYF	TGTGCCAGCAGCTTAGCCTGGGGGGACGAGCAGTACTTC
TRBV4-3	NA	TRBJ2-5	NA	CASSQGGPETQYF	TGCGCCAGCAGCCAAGGGGGGCCGGAGACCCAGTACTTC
TRBV6-1	TRBD1	TRBJ2-7	NA	CASSEATGAFAYEQYF	TGTGCCAGCAGTGAAGCTACAGGGGCGTTTGCATACGAGCAGTACTTC
TRBV7-8	TRBD1	TRBJ2-7	NA	CASSQPGQTTYEQYF	TGTGCCAGCAGCCAACCGGGACAGACAACCTACGAGCAGTACTTC
TRBV28	NA	TRBJ2-1	many	CASSPRRLSGIVNEQFF	TGTGCCAGCAGCCCGAGGCGGCTGAGCGGCATCGTCAATGAGCAGTTCTTC
TRBV7-2	NA	TRBJ2-5	NA	CASSLASGLGEETQYF	TGTGCCAGCAGCTTAGCATCGGGTTTGGGGGAAGAGACCCAGTACTTC
TRBV2	TRBD2	TRBJ2-1	NA	CASSGDYSEQFF	TGTGCCAGCAGTGGGGACTACAGTGAGCAGTTCTTC
TRBV10-3	NA	TRBJ2-7	NA	CAIREDSSYEQYF	TGTGCCATCAGGGAGGATAGCTCCTACGAGCAGTACTTC
TRBV27	NA	TRBJ1-2	NA	CASSFGPPGDYGYTF	TGTGCCAGCAGTTTTGGCCCCCCGGGGGACTATGGCTACACCTTC
TRBV19	NA	TRBJ2-6	NA	CASSINSGANVLTF	TGTGCCAGTAGTATAAACTCTGGGGCCAACGTCCTGACTTTC
TRBV20-1	TRBD2	TRBJ2-5	once	CSASRGGQLDYF	TGCAGTGCTAGTCGCGGGGGGCAGCTCGATTACTTC